This T cell receptor beta chain was profiled in a study of blood T cell repertoires in COVID-19. Whole-study context: T cells, B-cell-depleted T cells, or PBMCs supplied cDNA or gDNA.

As originally analysed: Estimates of nucleated cell counts were drawn from the amplification of reference gene primers. Sequencing used immunoSEQ multiplex PCR; TCRdb keeps in-frame clones, though not all of them. Clonal size and the V and J genes are those of that table, whereas D and trimming came from the DNA. In the table there are some 93,000 clones, about 85% of which are singletons. The CDR3 loop spans 14 amino acids. The V gene lost 0 bases and the J gene lost 2 bases, with 7 bases spanning the gap. Germline CDR1 SGHRS, CDR2 YFSETQ. Of note for this clone: The sample contains more than one DNA sequence encoding this CDR3.

Sequencing used peripheral blood. V and J are TRBV5-1 and TRBJ2-3, with D unclear. The receptor comes from a human donor in a cohort sampled during active COVID-19. The CDR3 here is CASSLDYNTDTQYF. The CDR3 DNA reads TGCGCCAGCAGCTTGGACTATAACACAGATACGCAGTATTTT.